This TCR beta chain comes out of a study of response to subunit inactivated influenza vaccine. Regarding the study as a whole: New T cells are recruited in small numbers by each seasonal influenza vaccination, according to the authors' suggestion.

The CDR3 runs to 14 residues. Per germline, CDR1 SGHVS and CDR2 FQNEAQ. V was pared by 7 bases and J by 3 bases, with 16 bases between. Many counts were recorded for this clonotype. The antigen is undetermined. TCRdb reprocessed the RT-PCR reads with MiXCR, giving one entry per CDR3 protein. This sample has about 240,000 distinct CDR3 sequences, with 9% to 15% found just once. The sample consisted of non-naive T cells sorted from PBMCs, taken roughly 2 weeks before vaccination. The source of this sequence is a man aged 50-59 years who received an inactivated influenza vaccine. This chain connects TRBV7-8 to TRBJ2-7, with D perhaps TRBD1 or TRBD2 (5 bases each). The CDR3 loop reads CASTPPGALYEQYF. Written as DNA, the CDR3 is TGTGCCAGCACCCCCCCCGGGGCCCTCTACGAGCAGTACTTC.